The 2 T cell receptor beta chains reported below all come from one sample, sequenced in a study of cytomegalovirus exposure and HLA in healthy donors. With 60 Vbeta and 13 Jbeta primers, the PCR was carried out. Using immunoSEQ multiplex PCR, the repertoire was profiled, and TCRdb retains in-frame clones only, with some absent. The table has approximately 110,000 clones, approximately 70% seen once. Sequencing input: PBMCs. The receptors originated from a man aged 25 to 40 in good health and CMV-seropositive.

The V gene is TRBV11-3, the J gene TRBJ1-1; TRBD1 aligns across 7 bases. The CDR3 loop spans 16 amino acids. The germline V gene encodes CDR1 SGHNT and CDR2 YENEEA. The V and J ends lost 0 bases and 4 bases, in that order; junction bases with no gene match: 8. As DNA, the CDR3 is TGTGCCAGCAGCTTAGAGGGACAGCCGATCTCCACTGAAGCTTTCTTT. This codes for CASSLEGQPISTEAFF.

The V and J genes are TRBV5-6 and TRBJ1-2; the match to TRBD1 covers 7 bases. V lost 6 bases to trimming and J lost 11 bases; unmatched junction nucleotides: 16. This CDR3 comprises 14 residues. CDR1 and CDR2 from the germline V gene are SGHDT and YYEEEE. The CDR3 nucleotides are TGTGCCAGCACCCCGGGCCTGGGACAGACGTCATACACCTTC. Its protein product is CASTPGLGQTSYTF.